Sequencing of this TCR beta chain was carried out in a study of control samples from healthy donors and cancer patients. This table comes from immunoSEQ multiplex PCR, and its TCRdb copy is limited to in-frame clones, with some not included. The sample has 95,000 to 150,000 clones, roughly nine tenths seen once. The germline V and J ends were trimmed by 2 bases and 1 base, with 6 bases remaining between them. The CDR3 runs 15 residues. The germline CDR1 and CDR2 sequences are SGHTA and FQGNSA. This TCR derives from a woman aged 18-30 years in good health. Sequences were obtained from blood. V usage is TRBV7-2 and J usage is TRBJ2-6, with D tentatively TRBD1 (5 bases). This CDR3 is CASSLRGSGANVLTF. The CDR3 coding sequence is TGTGCCAGCAGCTTAAGGGGTTCTGGGGCCAACGTCCTGACTTTC.